The clone carrying this TCR beta chain was found once. Its specificity is not known. The CDR3 runs to 17 residues. As to time point: 2015-2016 season, pre-vaccination. Donors with HIV/AIDS, active malignancy, immunomodulators or active illness were excluded. Only in-frame clones appear in the TCRdb table, and some are missing; sequencing was by immunoSEQ multiplex PCR. The profile covers approximately 15,000 clones, with more than 65% appearing a single time and roughly 0.4% taken by the ten largest. The sample comes from a study of follicular helper T cells after annual influenza vaccination. Study-wide results and caveats: Day 7 ICOS+CD38+ clones were most often found later in ICOS-CD38- cTfh cells.

The starting material was CXCR5- memory CD4+ T cells sorted from blood, obtained on the day of influenza vaccination. This sequence originates from an adult who received the influenza vaccine. This chain links TRBV21-1 with TRBJ1-4; the table names TRBD1, a call not compared with the DNA. TRBV21-1 is labeled a pseudogene. CDR3 nucleotides: TGTGCCAGCAGCCCCAGGGTACCGGGCTACACTAATGAAAAACTGTTTTTT. This codes for CASSPRVPGYTNEKLFF.